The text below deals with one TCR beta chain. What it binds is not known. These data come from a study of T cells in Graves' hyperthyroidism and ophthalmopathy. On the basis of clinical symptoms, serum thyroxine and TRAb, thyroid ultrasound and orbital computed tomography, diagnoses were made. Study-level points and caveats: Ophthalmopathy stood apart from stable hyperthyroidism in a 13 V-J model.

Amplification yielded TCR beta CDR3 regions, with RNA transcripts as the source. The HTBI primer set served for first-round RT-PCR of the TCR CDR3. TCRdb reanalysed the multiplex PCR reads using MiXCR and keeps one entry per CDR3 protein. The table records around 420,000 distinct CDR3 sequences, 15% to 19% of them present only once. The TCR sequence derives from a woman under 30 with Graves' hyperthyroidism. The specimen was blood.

CDR3 region: CASSLQAVGSYGYTF. The CDR3 DNA reads TGTGCCAGCAGCTTGCAAGCAGTGGGATCCTATGGCTACACCTTC. This rearrangement joins TRBV5-6 to TRBJ1-2; no reliable D call. Trimming left V 1 base short and J 4 bases short, with 14 bases between. CDR1 and CDR2 (germline): SGHDT, YYEEEE. The CDR3 consists of 15 residues.